A single sample is the source of the 2 T cell receptor beta chains below, sequenced in a study of blood T cell repertoires in COVID-19. Repertoires were generated with immunoSEQ multiplex PCR, while TCRdb's copy carries only in-frame clones and drops some. The sample yields fewer than 85,000 clones, just over 85% seen once. The specimen sequenced was peripheral blood. These receptor sequences come from a human donor in a cohort sampled during active COVID-19.

The chain employs TRBV5-1 and TRBJ2-5; 13 nucleotides align to TRBD2. Trimming took 4 bases from V and 4 from J; bases not matched to a gene: 7. In germline, CDR1 is SGHRS, CDR2 YFSETQ. The CDR3 contains 16 residues. DNA for the CDR3: TGCGCCAGCAGCCCCAGGACTAGCGGGGGCCTAGAGACCCAGTACTTC. Its translation is CASSPRTSGGLETQYF.

This chain links TRBV27 with TRBJ2-1; 9 bases map to TRBD2. The junction had 8 bases not matched to a gene; V was cut back by 5 bases and J by 3 bases. The CDR3 has 16 residues. Per the germline V gene, CDR1 is MNHEY and CDR2 is SMNVEV (reference sequence). The CDR3 DNA reads as TGTGCCAGCAGTACCCCGGGAGCGGGGGGCTACAATGAGCAGTTCTTC. Protein: CASSTPGAGGYNEQFF.